The entry below describes one TCR beta chain. The antigen is not known. This sample was included in a study of T cell responses to AZD1222 COVID-19 vaccine. General observations from the study: Spike-wide coverage was observed for vaccine-associated CD4 TCRs, with dominant responses at 160-218 and 743-854. Donors in the cohort were predominantly white British and more often female, and clonal diversity was possibly underestimated. Seropositive status at baseline applied to only six AZD1222 recipients. In all cases, repertoires were sampled only after the peak T cell response.

Generated by immunoSEQ multiplex PCR, the TCRdb table keeps only in-frame clones and is missing some. The repertoire holds about 160,000 clones, around 90% seen once, with less than 4.5% in the top ten. Looked up from germline, CDR1 is SGHKS and CDR2 is YYEKEE (reference sequence). The germline V and J ends were trimmed by 2 bases and 5 bases, with 11 bases remaining between them. This CDR3 is 14 amino acids long. This sample comprised peripheral blood, obtained on day 0 of MenACWY control vaccination. This rearrangement joins TRBV5-5 to TRBJ1-5, with D unclear. This TCR derives from an adult in good health. Here the CDR3 reads CASSFSVVDQPQHF. CDR3 bases: TGTGCCAGCAGCTTCTCGGTAGTTGATCAGCCCCAGCATTTT.